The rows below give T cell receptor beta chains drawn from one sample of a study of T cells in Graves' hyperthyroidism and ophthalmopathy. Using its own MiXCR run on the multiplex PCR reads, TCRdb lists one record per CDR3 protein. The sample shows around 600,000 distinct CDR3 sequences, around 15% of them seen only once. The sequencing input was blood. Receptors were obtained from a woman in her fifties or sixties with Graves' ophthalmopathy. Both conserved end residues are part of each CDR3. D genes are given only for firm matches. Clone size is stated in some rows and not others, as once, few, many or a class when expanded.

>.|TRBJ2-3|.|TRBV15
TGTGCCACCAGCAAAGCCGGGACCTCAGATACGCAGTATTTT
CATSKAGTSDTQYF
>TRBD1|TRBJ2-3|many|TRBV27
TGTGCCAGCAGTTTATCCGGGACAGCCTTAGATACGCAGTATTTT
CASSLSGTALDTQYF
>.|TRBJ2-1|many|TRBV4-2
TGTGCCAGCAGCCAAGAAGCCCAAGTGGGCGGGCAGCTTTACAATGAGCAGTTCTTC
CASSQEAQVGGQLYNEQFF
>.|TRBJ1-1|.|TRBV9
TGTGCCAGCAGTGTCGAGGGGGGCACCACTGAAGCTTTCTTT
CASSVEGGTTEAFF
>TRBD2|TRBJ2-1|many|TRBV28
TGTGCCAGCAGGGAATTGGCGGGAGGGAATGAGCAGTTCTTC
CASRELAGGNEQFF
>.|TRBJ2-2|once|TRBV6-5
TGTGCCAGCAGTTATGGACGGATCACCGGGGAGCTGTTTTTT
CASSYGRITGELFF
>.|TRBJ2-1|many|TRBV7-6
TGTGCCAGCAGCTTGTCGGCCGGGAGCTCCTACAATGAGCAGTTCTTC
CASSLSAGSSYNEQFF
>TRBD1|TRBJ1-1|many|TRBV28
TGTGCCAGCAGTCCTGGACAGGGGAGTACCACTGAAGCTTTCTTT
CASSPGQGSTTEAFF
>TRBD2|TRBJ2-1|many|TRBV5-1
TGCGCCAGCAGCTTTCGCGGGAGCCATTACAATGAGCAGTTCTTC
CASSFRGSHYNEQFF
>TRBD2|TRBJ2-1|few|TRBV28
TGTGCCAGCAGTTCTATACTAGCGGGGCAAAATGAGCAGTTCTTC
CASSSILAGQNEQFF
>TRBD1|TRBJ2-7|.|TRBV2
TGTGCCAGCAGTACGGACAGGCACGAGCAGTACTTC
CASSTDRHEQYF
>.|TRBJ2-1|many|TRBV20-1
TGCAGTGCTACCCTCCGGTACAATGAGCAGTTCTTC
CSATLRYNEQFF
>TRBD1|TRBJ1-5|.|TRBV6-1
TGTGCCAGCAGTCCGACAGGGAGAGGACAGCCCCAGCATTTT
CASSPTGRGQPQHF
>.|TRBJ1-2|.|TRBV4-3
TGCGCCAGCAGCCAAGATAGGGCAGGGACATTGGATGGCTACACCTTC
CASSQDRAGTLDGYTF
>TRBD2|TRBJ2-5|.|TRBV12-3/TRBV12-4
TGTGCCAGCAGTTTAGAAAGGGGACTAGCGGGAGTGGAGGAGACCCAGTACTTC
CASSLERGLAGVEETQYF
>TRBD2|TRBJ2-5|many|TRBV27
TGTGCCAGCAGTTCGGGACTAGCGGGAGCCCCCGGCGAGACCCAGTACTTC
CASSSGLAGAPGETQYF
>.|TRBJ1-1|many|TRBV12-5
TGTGCTAGTGGTTTCAGGGACGGTGGCACTGAAGCTTTCTTT
CASGFRDGGTEAFF
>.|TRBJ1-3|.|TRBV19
TGTGCCAGTAGCACGCCAGGGTCCGGAAACACCATATATTTT
CASSTPGSGNTIYF
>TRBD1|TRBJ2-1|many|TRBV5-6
TGTGCCAGCAGCTTAGATTATGGGACAGCTAGCTCCTACAATGAGCAGTTCTTC
CASSLDYGTASSYNEQFF
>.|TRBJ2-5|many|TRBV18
TGTGCCAGCTCACCACCGACCAGGGTCGAGACCCAGTACTTC
CASSPPTRVETQYF
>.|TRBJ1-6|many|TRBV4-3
TGCGCCAGCAGCTCCCTACAGGGTGTTGGTTCACCCCTCCACTTT
CASSSLQGVGSPLHF
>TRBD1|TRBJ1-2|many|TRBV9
TGTGCCAGCAGCGCAACCAGGGGGTCCGGCGGCTACACCTTC
CASSATRGSGGYTF
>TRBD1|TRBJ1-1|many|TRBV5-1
TGCGCCAGCAGCTTCAGTCCCTCAGGGGGCACTGAAGCTTTCTTT
CASSFSPSGGTEAFF
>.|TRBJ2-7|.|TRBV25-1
TGTGCCAGCAGTGAATTTAGGGCAGAAACCTACGAGCAGTACTTC
CASSEFRAETYEQYF
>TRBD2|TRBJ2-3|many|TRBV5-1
TGCGCCAGCAGCTTCTTGACTAGCGGGAGTCCAGATACGCAGTATTTT
CASSFLTSGSPDTQYF
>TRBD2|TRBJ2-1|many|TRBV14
TGTGCCAGCAGCCGAGGGACTAGCGGATTGCAGTTCTTC
CASSRGTSGLQFF
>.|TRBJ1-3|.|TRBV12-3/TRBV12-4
TGTGCCAGCAGTCCCCCGCCAACAGGGCCGGGGAACACCATATATTTT
CASSPPPTGPGNTIYF
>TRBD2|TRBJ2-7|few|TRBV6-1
TGTGCCAGCAGAGAGAGCGGGAGGGCCTACGAGCAGTACTTC
CASRESGRAYEQYF
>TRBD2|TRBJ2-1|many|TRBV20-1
TGCAGTGCTAGAGTCCCGGGAGGGAGCTCCTACAATGAGCAGTTCTTC
CSARVPGGSSYNEQFF
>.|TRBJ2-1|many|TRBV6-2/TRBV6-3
TGTGCCAGCAGTTACCGGGACGGTCCCAACAATGAGCAGTTCTTC
CASSYRDGPNNEQFF
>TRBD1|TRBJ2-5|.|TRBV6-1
TGTGCCAGCACCCAATTACAGGGGATAGGAGAGACCCAGTACTTC
CASTQLQGIGETQYF
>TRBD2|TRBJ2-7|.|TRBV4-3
TGCGCCAGCAGCCAAGATTATGGACTAGCGGGAAGCTCCTACGAGCAGTACTTC
CASSQDYGLAGSSYEQYF
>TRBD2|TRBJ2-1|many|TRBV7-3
TGTGCCAGCAGCTTAACGGGCAGCGGGAGGTATGAGCAGTTCTTC
CASSLTGSGRYEQFF
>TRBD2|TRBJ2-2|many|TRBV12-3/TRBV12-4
TGTGCCATCAGCGCTGTAGCGGGACCGACCGGTACCGGGGAGCTGTTTTTT
CAISAVAGPTGTGELFF
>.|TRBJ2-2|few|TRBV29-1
TGCAGCGTTCTGGGGCCGAAAGCGAACACCGGGGAGCTGTTTTTT
CSVLGPKANTGELFF
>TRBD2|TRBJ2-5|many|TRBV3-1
TGTGCCAGCAGCCAATACCGGACTAGCGGGAGGCTCGTGGGACAAGAGACCCAGTACTTC
CASSQYRTSGRLVGQETQYF
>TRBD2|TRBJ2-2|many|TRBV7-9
TGTGCCAGCAGCCCCAAGGCGGTGTTGGGACTAGCGGTGAACACCGGGGAGCTGTTTTTT
CASSPKAVLGLAVNTGELFF
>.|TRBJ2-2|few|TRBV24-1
TGTGCCACCAGTGATTTATCCCCAGAGGGGGGGAACACCGGGGAGCTGTTTTTT
CATSDLSPEGGNTGELFF
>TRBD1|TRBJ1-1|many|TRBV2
TGTGCCAGCATCCAAACCCAGGGGGCGGCGGGCACTGAAGCTTTCTTT
CASIQTQGAAGTEAFF
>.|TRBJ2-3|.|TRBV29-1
TGCAGCGTTGAGCGCCCCGGGCCAAGCACAGATACGCAGTATTTT
CSVERPGPSTDTQYF
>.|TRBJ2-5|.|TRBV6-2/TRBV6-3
TGTGCCAGCAAGACCGGGGTACAAGAGACCCAGTACTTC
CASKTGVQETQYF
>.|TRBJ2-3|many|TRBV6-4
TGTGCCAGCAGTGAGAGGGTAGAGGATACGCAGTATTTT
CASSERVEDTQYF
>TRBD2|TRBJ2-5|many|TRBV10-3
TGTGCCATCAGTGACCAGGGACTAGCGGGACTGGAGACCCAGTACTTC
CAISDQGLAGLETQYF
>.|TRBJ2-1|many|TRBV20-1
TGCAGTGCTTTTGCTTCGGGGATCAATGAGCAGTTCTTC
CSAFASGINEQFF
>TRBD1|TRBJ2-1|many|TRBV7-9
TGTGCCAGCAGCCGGGGACAGGGGCGCTCCTACAATGAGCAGTTCTTC
CASSRGQGRSYNEQFF
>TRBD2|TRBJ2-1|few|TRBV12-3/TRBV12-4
TGTGCCAGCAGTTTGCCGGGAGGTCGGTTCACTGAGCAGTTCTTC
CASSLPGGRFTEQFF
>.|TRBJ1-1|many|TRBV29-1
TGCAGCGTCGGACGGCGGTTGAACACTGAAGCTTTCTTT
CSVGRRLNTEAFF
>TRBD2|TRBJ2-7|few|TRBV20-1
TGCAGTGCTAGAGGGGGGACTAGCGGTAACTACGAGCAGTACTTC
CSARGGTSGNYEQYF
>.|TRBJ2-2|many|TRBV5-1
TGCGCCAGCAGCTTGAGGGAAAACACCGGGGAGCTGTTTTTT
CASSLRENTGELFF
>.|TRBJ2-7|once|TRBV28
TGTGCCAGCCTCCGGGACACACCCTACGAGCAGTACTTC
CASLRDTPYEQYF
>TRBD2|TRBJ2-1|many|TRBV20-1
TGCAGTGCCCCAACGGGACTAGCGGAAGACAATGAGCAGTTCTTC
CSAPTGLAEDNEQFF
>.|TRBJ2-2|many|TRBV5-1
TGCGCCAGCAGCTTGGTGGTTGGCGGGTCCAACACCGGGGAGCTGTTTTTT
CASSLVVGGSNTGELFF